The 17 T cell receptor beta chains presented below share a single source sample, sequenced in a study of blood T cell repertoires in COVID-19. Data came from immunoSEQ multiplex PCR; TCRdb stores just in-frame clones and leaves some out. The sample comprises fewer than 500,000 clones, around 87% of which are singletons, and 1.3% rests with the top ten. Sequences were obtained from PBMCs or T cells enriched from blood (not recorded which). These receptors all come from a man aged 30 to 39 who had recovered from COVID-19.

V and J are TRBV25-1 and TRBJ1-1; a possible D gene is TRBD1 (5 bases). Germline V gene data show CDR1 as MGHDK and CDR2 as SYGVNS. The germline V and J ends were trimmed by 7 bases and 7 bases, with 16 bases remaining between them. The CDR3 has 13 residues. CDR3: CASTDSPPSEAFF. DNA of the CDR3: TGTGCCAGCACCGACAGCCCCCCCAGTGAAGCTTTCTTT. Drawing the rest from reference TRBV25-1 and TRBJ1-1, the complete variable domain is EADIYQTPRYLVIGTGKKITLECSQTMGHDKMYWYQQDPGMELHLIHYSYGVNSTEKGDLSSESTVSRIRTEHFPLTLESARPSHTSQYLCASTDSPPSEAFFGQGTRLTVV.

The V gene is TRBV18, the J gene TRBJ1-5, with D hard to call. CDR1 is KGHSH, CDR2 LQKENI, per germline. This CDR3 is built from 15 residues. V was cut by 6 bases and J by 3 bases, with 15 bases left in between. For the CDR3, the DNA is TGTGCCAGCTCCCCCGTGGGCAGCAACAATCAGCCCCAGCATTTT. Translated, it gives CASSPVGSNNQPQHF.

J is TRBJ2-2 and V is TRBV7-6; the D gene is possibly TRBD2 (6 bases). The germline V gene has CDR1 SGHVS and CDR2 FNYEAQ. The CDR3 spans 16 residues. The germline V and J ends were trimmed by 1 base and 6 bases, with 15 bases remaining between them. The CDR3 spells CASSLVTAGTAGELFF. For the CDR3, the DNA is TGTGCCAGCAGCTTAGTAACGGCGGGGACGGCCGGGGAGCTGTTTTTT.

This chain connects TRBV30 to TRBJ2-7, with D tentatively TRBD2 (5 bases). V lost 1 base and J lost 4, with 5 bases in between. From germline, CDR1 is GTSNPN and CDR2 SVGIG (reference sequence). There are 11 residues in the CDR3. CDR3 sequence (DNA): TGTGCCTGGAGTGAGCGGTACGAGCAGTACTTC. Amino acids: CAWSERYEQYF.

V usage is TRBV5-1 and J usage is TRBJ2-2; D might be TRBD1 (6 bases). CDR1 is SGHRS and CDR2 is YFSETQ in the germline V gene. Between the trimmed V and J ends, which lost 7 bases and 4 bases, there was a span of 11 bases. The CDR3 extends over 13 amino acids. The CDR3 nucleotides are TGCGCCAGCGGACCACAGGGCACCGGGGAGCTGTTTTTT. Its translation is CASGPQGTGELFF.

The chain carries TRBV5-1 and TRBJ1-1; 7 positions match TRBD1. Germline CDR1 and CDR2: SGHRS and YFSETQ. The junction had 7 bases not matched to a gene; V was cut back by 4 bases and J by 4 bases. The CDR3 covers 14 residues. The CDR3 DNA sequence: TGCGCCAGCAGCGCGGACAGGCGATCCACTGAAGCTTTCTTT. Amino acid sequence: CASSADRRSTEAFF.

The rearrangement joins TRBV29-1 to TRBJ2-1; maybe TRBD1 (5 bases). The CDR3 spans 13 residues. The V end was cut by 7 bases, the J end by 6 bases, with 16 bases between. Germline-derived CDR1 and CDR2 are SQVTM and ANQGSEA. The CDR3 region is CSAVNRQSNEQFF. The CDR3 nucleotides are TGCAGCGCCGTTAATAGACAGTCCAATGAGCAGTTCTTC.

V gene TRBV7-9 combines with J gene TRBJ2-2; the match to TRBD1 covers 7 bases. There are 13 residues in the CDR3. Per the germline V gene, CDR1 is SEHNR and CDR2 is FQNEAQ (reference sequence). Unmatched junction bases numbered 3, after V lost 5 bases and J lost 6 bases. The CDR3 region is CASSTQGAGELFF. The DNA of the CDR3 is TGTGCCAGCAGCACCCAGGGGGCCGGGGAGCTGTTTTTT.

The rearrangement uses TRBV7-2 and TRBJ1-6; no reliable D call. The length of the CDR3 is 14 residues. V was cut by 3 bases and J by 0 bases, with 3 bases left in between. Germline CDR1 is SGHTA and CDR2 is FQGNSA. DNA of the CDR3: TGTGCCAGCAGCTTCGGCTCCTATAATTCACCCCTCCACTTT. Protein sequence: CASSFGSYNSPLHF.

CDR3 residues: CATSVGGGGNEQFF. The DNA for the CDR3 is TGTGCCACCAGTGTGGGGGGCGGGGGCAATGAGCAGTTCTTC. This chain joins TRBV24-1 and TRBJ2-1; D is perhaps TRBD2 (7 bases). Trimming left V 5 bases short and J 6 bases short, with 13 bases between. CDR1 and CDR2 from the germline V gene are KGHDR and SFDVKD. This CDR3 spans 14 amino acids.

The chain joins TRBV10-2 to TRBJ2-4, with D hard to call. Trimming removed 2 bases at V and 6 bases at J, with 5 bases between. The CDR3 runs 12 residues. Germline-derived CDR1 and CDR2 are WSHSY and SAAADI. The CDR3 sequence is CASSEGRNIQYF. In DNA form, the CDR3 reads TGCGCCAGCAGTGAGGGCAGAAACATTCAGTACTTC.

This sequence joins TRBV7-2 and TRBJ1-6; 9 bases are shared with TRBD1. V shed 5 bases, J shed 7 bases, and the junction held 3 bases outside the gene matches. CDR1 SGHTA and CDR2 FQGNSA come from the germline V gene. There are 14 residues in the CDR3. The CDR3 spells CASSTTGGNSPLHF. CDR3 nucleotide sequence: TGTGCCAGCAGCACGACAGGGGGAAATTCACCCCTCCACTTT.

This sequence joins TRBV30 and TRBJ2-1; 9 positions match TRBD1. This CDR3 region has 14 residues. V was clipped by 5 bases and J by 7 bases; unmatched bases: 9. In germline, CDR1 is GTSNPN, CDR2 SVGIG (reference sequence). The CDR3 DNA reads TGTGCCTGGCGGTCCGGGACAGGGAGGAATGAGCAGTTCTTC. Protein sequence: CAWRSGTGRNEQFF. Looking up the rest from reference TRBV30 and TRBJ2-1 gives the full variable domain: SQTIHQWPATLVQPVGSPLSLECTVEGTSNPNLYWYRQAAGRGLQLLFYSVGIGQISSEVPQNLSASRPQDRQFILSSKKLLLSDSGFYLCAWRSGTGRNEQFFGPGTRLTVL.

This clone came up once. Other nucleotide sequences from this sample produce the same CDR3. The chain is built from TRBV5-4 and TRBJ2-1, with 7 bases identical to TRBD2. V lost 0 bases and J lost 0; bases outside the gene matches: 0. There are 15 residues in the CDR3. Germline CDR1 is SGHNT and CDR2 is YYREEE (reference sequence). CDR3 sequence: CASSLGGSSYNEQFF. The CDR3 DNA follows: TGTGCCAGCAGCTTGGGCGGGAGCTCCTACAATGAGCAGTTCTTC.

The chain carries TRBV11-2 and TRBJ2-7, with 8 bases matching TRBD2. The trim removed 0 bases at V and 2 bases at J, leaving 9 bases unmatched. This CDR3 is built from 17 residues. Per germline, CDR1 SGHAT and CDR2 FQNNGV. The CDR3 DNA follows: TGTGCCAGCAGCTTAGATCGTGGCGGGGGGACCACCTACGAGCAGTACTTC. Its translation is CASSLDRGGGTTYEQYF.

This chain joins TRBV3-1 (or the pseudogene TRBV3-2) and TRBJ2-2; D unresolved. Between the trimmed V and J ends, which lost 1 base and 4 bases, there was a span of 7 bases. This CDR3 is built from 14 residues. Germline V gene lookup returns CDR1 LGHDT and CDR2 YNNKEL (reference sequence). The CDR3 nucleotides are TGTGCCAGCAGCCAAGGCTATTCCACCGGGGAGCTGTTTTTT. Its protein product is CASSQGYSTGELFF.

Only a few counts were recorded for this clone. This CDR3 is also generated by other DNA sequences in the sample. This chain joins TRBV5-1 and TRBJ1-1; 8 bases line up with TRBD1. The ends lost 5 bases at V and 2 bases at J; junction bases unmatched: 5. Germline lookup yields CDR1 SGHRS and CDR2 YFSETQ. There are 14 residues in the CDR3. The CDR3 nucleotides are TGCGCCAGCAGTCCCGGACAGGGCAACACTGAAGCTTTCTTT. Amino acids: CASSPGQGNTEAFF. Full variable domain (remainder filled in from reference TRBV5-1 and TRBJ1-1): KAGVTQTPRYLIKTRGQQVTLSCSPISGHRSVSWYQQTPGQGLQFLFEYFSETQRNKGNFPGRFSGRQFSNSRSEMNVSTLELGDSALYLCASSPGQGNTEAFFGQGTRLTVV.